The text below deals with one T cell receptor beta chain. As yet, its antigen is unknown. This sample was included in a study of shared clonotypes between healthy human individuals. At the level of the study: Participating donors consisted of two women and a few men aged 18 to 49. Study-level findings and limits: The represented genetic and exposure-history diversity was limited by the small number of donors. What naive subsets generally showed was a larger estimated richness than memory subsets showed.

The CDR3 runs 12 residues. V was pared by 8 bases and J by 9 bases, with 14 bases between. Germline V gives CDR1 MDHEN, CDR2 SYDVKM. CD4+ cells yielded CD45RA+ naive and CD45RA-negative memory subsets. Data came from immunoSEQ multiplex PCR; TCRdb stores just in-frame clones and leaves some out. The table lists about 1.5 million clones, 95% to 99% of them singletons. The TCR was taken from a young man in good health. The material sequenced was naive CD4+ T cells sorted from blood. This sample's subset: CD45RA+ positively selected. V and J are TRBV28 and TRBJ1-5; D possibly corresponds to TRBD1 (5 bases). CDR3 DNA sequence: TGTGCCAGCGGGACGGTGGTCGGGCCCCAGCATTTT. It specifies CASGTVVGPQHF.